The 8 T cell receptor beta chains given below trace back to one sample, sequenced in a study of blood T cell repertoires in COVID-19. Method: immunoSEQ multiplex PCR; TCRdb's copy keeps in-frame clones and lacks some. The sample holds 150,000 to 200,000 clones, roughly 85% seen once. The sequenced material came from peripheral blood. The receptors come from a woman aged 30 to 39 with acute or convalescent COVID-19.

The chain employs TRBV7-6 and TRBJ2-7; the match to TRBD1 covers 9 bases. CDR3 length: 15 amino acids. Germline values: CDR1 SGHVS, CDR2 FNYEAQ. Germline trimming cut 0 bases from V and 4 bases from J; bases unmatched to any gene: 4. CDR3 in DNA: TGTGCCAGCAGCTTAGCGGGGACAGGGTTGTACGAGCAGTACTTC. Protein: CASSLAGTGLYEQYF.

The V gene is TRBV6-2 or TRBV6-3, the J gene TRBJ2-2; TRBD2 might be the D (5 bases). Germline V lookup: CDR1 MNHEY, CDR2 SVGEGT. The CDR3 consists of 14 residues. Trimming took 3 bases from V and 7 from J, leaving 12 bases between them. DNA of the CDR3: TGTGCCAGCAGTTATTATGAGGGAGTCGGGGAGCTGTTTTTT. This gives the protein CASSYYEGVGELFF.

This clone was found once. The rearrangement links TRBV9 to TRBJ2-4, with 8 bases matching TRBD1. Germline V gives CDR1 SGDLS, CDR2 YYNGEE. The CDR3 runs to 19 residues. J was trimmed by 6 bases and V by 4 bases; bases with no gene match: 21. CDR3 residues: CASSPNLGTGHTRGNIQYF. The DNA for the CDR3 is TGTGCCAGCAGCCCGAACCTTGGGACAGGCCATACTCGAGGAAACATTCAGTACTTC.

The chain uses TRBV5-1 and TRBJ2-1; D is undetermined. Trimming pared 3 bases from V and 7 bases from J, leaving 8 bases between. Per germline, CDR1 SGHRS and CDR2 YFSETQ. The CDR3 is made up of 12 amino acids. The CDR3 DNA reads TGCGCCAGCAGCTCCGACGGGAATGAGCAGTTCTTC. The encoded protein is CASSSDGNEQFF.

The CDR3 loop reads CAWDRGRGSPLHF. The CDR3, as DNA: TGTGCCTGGGACAGGGGGCGCGGTTCACCCCTCCACTTT. This chain uses TRBV30 with TRBJ1-6; 10 bases match TRBD1. Germline V gene lookup returns CDR1 GTSNPN and CDR2 SVGIG (reference sequence). This CDR3 is built from 13 residues. V lost 5 bases, J lost 9 bases, and 4 bases stayed unmatched.

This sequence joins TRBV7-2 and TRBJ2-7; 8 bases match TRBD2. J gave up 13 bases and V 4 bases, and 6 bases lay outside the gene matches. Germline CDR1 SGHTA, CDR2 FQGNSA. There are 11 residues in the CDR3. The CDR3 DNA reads TGTGCCAGCAGCTCCTCCGGGACTAGTTACTTC. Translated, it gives CASSSSGTSYF.

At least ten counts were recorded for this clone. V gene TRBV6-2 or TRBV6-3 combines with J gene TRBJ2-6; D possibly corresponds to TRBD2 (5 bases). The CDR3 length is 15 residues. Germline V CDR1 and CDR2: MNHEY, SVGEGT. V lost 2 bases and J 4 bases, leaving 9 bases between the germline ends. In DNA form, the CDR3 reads TGTGCCAGCAGTTACGAGGGCGGCGGGGCCAACGTCCTGACTTTC. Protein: CASSYEGGGANVLTF.

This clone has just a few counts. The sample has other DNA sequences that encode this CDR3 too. CDR3 sequence reads: CASSFGGNQPQHF. The CDR3, as DNA: TGTGCCAGCAGTTTTGGGGGGAATCAGCCCCAGCATTTT. This chain joins TRBV27 and TRBJ1-5; the D gene is possibly TRBD1 (5 bases). CDR3 length: 13 amino acids. Per the germline V gene, CDR1 is MNHEY and CDR2 is SMNVEV (reference sequence). The V end lost 3 bases, the J end lost 4 bases, and 7 bases lay between the germline ends.